The 4 T cell receptor beta chains in this list originate from one sample, sequenced in a study of blood T cell repertoires in COVID-19. Data came from immunoSEQ multiplex PCR; TCRdb stores just in-frame clones and leaves some out. The table has around 85,000 clones, 80% to 90% seen once. Sequencing was performed on PBMCs or T cells enriched from blood (not recorded which). The source of these receptors is a woman between 45 and 60 years old with acute COVID-19.

The V gene is TRBV7-8, the J gene TRBJ1-2; 7 positions agree with TRBD1. Germline V gene lookup returns CDR1 SGHVS and CDR2 FQNEAQ. The CDR3 runs to 13 residues. Trimming removed 3 bases from V and 3 bases from J; junction bases left unmatched: 1. The CDR3 protein is CASSFTGDYGYTF. The DNA for the CDR3 is TGTGCCAGCAGCTTCACAGGGGACTATGGCTACACCTTC.

The chain recombines TRBV5-1 with TRBJ1-3, with D unresolved. Per the germline V gene, CDR1 is SGHRS and CDR2 is YFSETQ. V dropped 0 bases and J dropped 4 bases, with 14 bases sitting between them. The CDR3 is 16 residues long. CDR3 amino acids: CASSLGGPLIGNTIYF. The CDR3, as DNA: TGCGCCAGCAGCTTGGGAGGGCCGTTAATAGGAAACACCATATATTTT. Full variable domain (remainder filled in from reference TRBV5-1 and TRBJ1-3): KAGVTQTPRYLIKTRGQQVTLSCSPISGHRSVSWYQQTPGQGLQFLFEYFSETQRNKGNFPGRFSGRQFSNSRSEMNVSTLELGDSALYLCASSLGGPLIGNTIYFGEGSWLTVV.

The chain couples TRBV15 to TRBJ1-3, with a tentative D call TRBD1 (6 bases). The V end was cut by 2 bases, the J end by 3 bases, with 8 bases between. Germline CDR1 reads LNHNV; CDR2 reads YYDKDF (reference sequence). The CDR3 sequence is 14 residues long. This CDR3 reads CATSRNRVGNTIYF. The CDR3 region has the DNA TGTGCCACCAGCAGAAACAGGGTTGGAAACACCATATATTTT.

The chain carries TRBV14 and TRBJ2-3, with D possibly being TRBD2 (6 bases). The germline V gene has CDR1 SGHDN and CDR2 FVKESK. This CDR3 has 16 residues. The V end lost 4 bases, the J end lost 4 bases, and 18 bases lay between the germline ends. In nucleotides, the CDR3 is TGTGCCAGCAGCCCTTTGGTTACGGGACTGGCAGATACGCAGTATTTT. This sequence encodes CASSPLVTGLADTQYF. The full variable domain, in which reference TRBV14 and TRBJ2-3 provide the parts outside the CDR3, is EAGVTQFPSHSVIEKGQTVTLRCDPISGHDNLYWYRRVMGKEIKFLLHFVKESKQDESGMPNNRFLAERTGGTYSTLKVQPAELEDSGVYFCASSPLVTGLADTQYFGPGTRLTVL.